This TCR beta chain was retrieved from a study of blood T cell repertoires in COVID-19 (TCRdb year 2020). Turning to the overall study: Samples covering the acute and convalescent phases of COVID-19 were provided by collaborators in the United States, Italy and Spain. Subjects who had been exposed to COVID-19, were actively infected with it, or had recovered from it provided the deeply sampled blood TCRbeta repertoires that made up the dataset. The sample metadata nearly always contained a de-identified subject ID, COVID-19 status, age in years and sex. Where available, HLA class I and class II types were obtained from metadata supplied by the sample provider rather than from assay-based typing. The prospective study material was composed of cDNA or gDNA derived from T cells, B-cell-depleted T cells, or PBMCs. A freely available public database, intended as a resource for researchers studying the immune response to SARS-CoV-2, is where the repertoires were released. The samples were drawn from two sources: the first 160 participants of the ongoing ImmuneRACE study, and over 950 subjects contributed by 6 global collaborators. Study-level results and caveats: Clinical and demographic metadata were provided uncurated, with the amount varying by source and participant.

TCRbeta CDR3 regions were amplified from genomic DNA by means of the immunoSEQ Assay, a bias-controlled multiplex PCR. The study's own analysis went as follows. Within the assay, amplification of reference gene primers was used to estimate how many nucleated cells each sample contained. To quantify the absolute abundance of each unique TCRbeta CDR3 rearrangement, sequence reads were collapsed and filtered. For each sample, productive Simpson clonality was calculated by taking the square root of Simpson's diversity index across productive rearrangements. TCRdb's version of the immuneACCESS table is confined to in-frame rearrangements and falls short of the full clone set. An unresolved V gene accounts for under half of the shortfall where checked; the remainder is of unknown origin. V and J calls and clone size come straight from that table; D and trimming were deduced from the DNA. The sample data list around 300,000 clones, and about nine tenths of these were observed just once. The ten largest clonotypes hold less than 2% of the sample.

Details on this clone: Its antigen is still unknown. Base qualities were left out, and no much larger clone turns up one base away.

Enrolling through a virtual design, the prospective study's participants ranged in age from roughly 18 to 89 years and lived across 20 to 30 United States geographic areas. To assign participants to cohorts, the prospective study relied on clinical history that participants themselves reported in a screening survey and a study questionnaire. Recovered participants in ImmuneRACE Cohort 3 were defined by two consecutive negative NP/OP PCR tests, clearance by a healthcare professional, or resolution of symptoms. In the prospective study, whole blood, serum and a nasopharyngeal or oropharyngeal swab were collected from each participant by mobile phlebotomists. Over a roughly two-month period, participants in the prospective study had the option of providing additional blood draws and questionnaires. Blood samples from the prospective study were shipped frozen or at room temperature prior to DNA extraction.

CDR1 is given as MGHRA and CDR2 as YSYEKL, both from the germline V gene. From its cysteine to its phenylalanine, the CDR3 spans 17 amino acids. Left in the record is the CDR3 DNA by itself, 51 bases read in frame from the first base. V loses 3 bases of germline sequence and J loses 1 base, and the interval between the two ends is 16 bases. The specimen sequenced was PBMCs or T cells enriched from blood (not recorded which). This sequence originates from a woman between 40 and 50 years old who had recovered from COVID-19. The V gene is TRBV4-1 and the J gene is TRBJ1-5; the D gene is unclear. The sequenced DNA: TGCGCCAGCAGCCACCCTCCTGCAGGCCGCAGCAATCAGCCCCAGCATTTT. It codes for CASSHPPAGRSNQPQHF.